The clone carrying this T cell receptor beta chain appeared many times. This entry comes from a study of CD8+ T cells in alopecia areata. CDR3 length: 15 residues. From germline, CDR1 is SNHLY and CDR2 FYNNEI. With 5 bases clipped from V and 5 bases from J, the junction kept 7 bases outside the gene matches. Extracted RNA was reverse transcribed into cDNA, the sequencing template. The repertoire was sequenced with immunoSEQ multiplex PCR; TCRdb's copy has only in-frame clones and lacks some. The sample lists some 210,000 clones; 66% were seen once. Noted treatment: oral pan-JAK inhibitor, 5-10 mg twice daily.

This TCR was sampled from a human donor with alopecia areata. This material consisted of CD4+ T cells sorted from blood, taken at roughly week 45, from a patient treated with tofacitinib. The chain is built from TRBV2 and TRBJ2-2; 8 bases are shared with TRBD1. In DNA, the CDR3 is TGTGCCAGCAGTAATCAGGGGGCGCGGACCGGGGAGCTGTTTTTT. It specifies CASSNQGARTGELFF.